One and the same sample provided the 2 T cell receptor beta chains below, sequenced in a study of TIL therapy for anti-PD-1-resistant metastatic lung cancer. This sample's time point: pre-treatment sample, taken before nivolumab and TIL therapy. The libraries were made with immunoSEQ v3. Clones were sequenced by immunoSEQ multiplex PCR, and TCRdb holds only the in-frame ones, with some missing. There are approximately 45,000 clones in the sample; around 80% occur only once, and roughly 16% lies in the top ten. The specimen comprised blood, sampled at baseline. The receptors come from a man between 70 and 80 years old with non-small cell lung cancer.

The chain joins TRBV6-5 to TRBJ1-2; TRBD1 agrees at 7 bases. V dropped 2 bases and J dropped 6; count of bases not matched to a gene: 9. Germline V gene data show CDR1 as MNHEY and CDR2 as SVGAGI. The CDR3 covers 15 residues. The CDR3 protein is CASSYGDRTGHGYTF. In DNA, the CDR3 is TGTGCCAGCAGTTACGGGGACAGAACCGGGCATGGCTACACCTTC.

The rearrangement joins TRBV7-8 to TRBJ2-1; no clear D gene. With 1 base removed from V and 10 bases from J, the gap between germline ends came to 11 bases. This CDR3 comprises 13 residues. Germline-derived CDR1 and CDR2 are SGHVS and FQNEAQ. The CDR3 reads CASSLGLFYEQFF. As DNA, the CDR3 is TGTGCCAGCAGCTTAGGGCTATTTTACGAGCAGTTCTTC.